These T cell receptor beta chains were read from a single sample in a study of cytotoxic CD8 clonotypes in ibrutinib-treated CLL. TCRdb's copy holds only in-frame clones and misses some; the assay was immunoSEQ multiplex PCR. Found here are roughly 220,000 clones, roughly three quarters of them singletons; the top ten hold about an eighth. The material was PBMCs, obtained after 12 months of ibrutinib treatment. The receptors come from a human donor with chronic lymphocytic leukemia. Each CDR3 is given with its conserved first and last residue. Each record gives: D gene, clone size, J gene, V gene, CDR3 DNA, CDR3 protein. A D gene is named only where the DNA matches it firmly. Clone size is not always given. Where it is, it says once, few, many or a class for expanded clones.

>-|-|TRBJ1-2|TRBV7-9
TGTGCCAGCAGCCCTCCGGGCCCAAGGGATGCGGGCTACACCTTC
CASSPPGPRDAGYTF
>-|-|TRBJ2-7|TRBV21-1
TGTGCCAGCAGCCATAGGGGAGGAACCTACGAGCAGTACTTC
CASSHRGGTYEQYF
>-|-|TRBJ2-1|TRBV19
TGTGCCAGTAGTTTCCCCGACAGCCTCTACAATGAGCAGTTCTTC
CASSFPDSLYNEQFF
>-|-|TRBJ2-1|TRBV7-6
TGTGCCAGCAGCCCCCTCACTGGGGACAATGAGCAGTTCTTC
CASSPLTGDNEQFF
>-|-|TRBJ2-1|TRBV6-1
TGTGCCTCGCCTCGGGGCCCGAGCTCCTACAATGAGCAGTTCTTC
CASPRGPSSYNEQFF
>-|-|TRBJ2-5|TRBV11-1
TGTGCCAGCAGCTTAAGTCCCAGGGATGGTGGCCAGTACTTC
CASSLSPRDGGQYF
>TRBD1|-|TRBJ1-2|TRBV6-1
TGTGCCAGCAGTACGGGAGGACAGGGTCACACCTTC
CASSTGGQGHTF
>-|-|TRBJ1-3|TRBV30
TGTGCCTGGAAAGCAAAGGGCAGTTTCTTCTCTGGAAACACCATATATTTT
CAWKAKGSFFSGNTIYF
>-|-|TRBJ1-2|TRBV18
TGTGCCAGCTCACCAGGCCGGGAGTCCTATGGCTACACCTTC
CASSPGRESYGYTF
>-|many|TRBJ1-4|TRBV7-9
TGTGCCAGCAGCTTATCAGGGGTCGAAAAACTGTTTTTT
CASSLSGVEKLFF
>TRBD2|-|TRBJ2-1|TRBV27
TGTGCCAGCAGCCCCGGGACTAGGTCCTACAATGAGCAGTTCTTC
CASSPGTRSYNEQFF
>-|once|TRBJ1-1|TRBV7-2
TGTGCCAGCAGCCCTGCCCCTGTGGAAGCTTTCTTT
CASSPAPVEAFF
>-|-|TRBJ2-3|TRBV5-6
TGTGCCAGCAGCTTGGCTAGCGGCACAGATACGCAGTATTTT
CASSLASGTDTQYF
>-|-|TRBJ2-5|TRBV2
TGTGCCAGCACCCCGTCAAAAGAGACCCAGTACTTC
CASTPSKETQYF
>-|-|TRBJ1-1|TRBV28
TGTGCCAGCAGTTTGGGGGGAAAGAACACTGAAGCTTTCTTT
CASSLGGKNTEAFF
>-|-|TRBJ1-5|TRBV28
TGTGCCAGCAGTTATTTCCAGGGGCTCCGGGCAAGGGCAAATCAGCCCCAGCATTTT
CASSYFQGLRARANQPQHF
>-|-|TRBJ2-7|TRBV5-4
TGTGCCAGCAGCGTATCCTACGAGCAGTACTTC
CASSVSYEQYF
>-|few|TRBJ1-3|TRBV4-1
TGCGCCAGCAGCCCTCGACGCTCCTCTGGAAACACCATATATTTT
CASSPRRSSGNTIYF
>-|-|TRBJ2-1|TRBV5-1
TGCGCCAGCAGCTTGCGGACTGGACGCTACAATGAGCAGTTCTTC
CASSLRTGRYNEQFF
>-|few|TRBJ2-1|TRBV19
TGTGCCAGTACGGTGGGACACGAGTACAATGAGCAGTTCTTC
CASTVGHEYNEQFF
>-|once|TRBJ1-3|TRBV14
TGTGCCAGCAGCCTGCCCGGAAACACCATATATTTT
CASSLPGNTIYF
>TRBD2|-|TRBJ2-7|TRBV2
TGTGCCAGCAGTGAACTAGCGGGAGGCCGCTTGGGTCTCGAGCAGTACTTC
CASSELAGGRLGLEQYF
>-|-|TRBJ2-1|TRBV4-2
TGTGCCAGCAGCTCTCTTAGAGGCTCCTACAATGAGCAGTTCTTC
CASSSLRGSYNEQFF
>TRBD1|-|TRBJ1-5|TRBV19
TGTGCCAGTAGTATCGACAGGGGAAGCAATCAGCCCCAGCATTTT
CASSIDRGSNQPQHF
>TRBD2|-|TRBJ2-5|TRBV19
TGTGCCAGTCGGACTAGCGGGAGAGGTGAGACCCAGTACTTC
CASRTSGRGETQYF
>-|-|TRBJ2-1|TRBV10-3
TGTGCCATCAGGGTAACTAGCAACAATGAGCAGTTCTTC
CAIRVTSNNEQFF
>TRBD2|-|TRBJ2-3|TRBV2
TGTGCCAGCCTATATAGCGGGCCGGGGGAGACGCAGTATTTT
CASLYSGPGETQYF
>TRBD2|-|TRBJ2-7|TRBV6-1
TGTGCCAGCAGTGAAGGGGGACTAGCGCAAGACGAGCAGTACTTC
CASSEGGLAQDEQYF
>-|-|TRBJ1-5|TRBV4-1
TGCGCCAGCAGCCAAGGGGTATTGGGATACAGTCGGAGTAATCAGCCCCAGCATTTT
CASSQGVLGYSRSNQPQHF
>TRBD1|-|TRBJ2-1|TRBV29-1
TGCAGCGTTGAAGATCACCCAGGGGGATACTACAATGAGCAGTTCTTC
CSVEDHPGGYYNEQFF
>-|-|TRBJ2-5|TRBV15
TGTGCCACCAGCCCCCAGGGGTCCTTTCGAGAGACCCAGTACTTC
CATSPQGSFRETQYF
>-|-|TRBJ2-1|TRBV19
TGTGCCAGTAGTATATTGAGCTCCTACAATGAGCAGTTCTTC
CASSILSSYNEQFF
>-|-|TRBJ2-1|TRBV5-4
TGTGCCAGCAGCTTCCCTCGCGTACACAATGAGCAGTTCTTC
CASSFPRVHNEQFF
>-|-|TRBJ2-5|TRBV18
TGTGCCAGCTCACCTAATGCAGAGGAAGAGACCCAGTACTTC
CASSPNAEEETQYF
>-|-|TRBJ2-4|TRBV28
TGTGCCAGCAGTTTTGGGGGGACAGTAGCCAAAAACATTCAGTACTTC
CASSFGGTVAKNIQYF
>-|few|TRBJ2-7|TRBV27
TGTGCCAGCAGCTTCATTTCGAGCTCCTACGAGCAGTACTTC
CASSFISSSYEQYF
>-|few|TRBJ1-2|TRBV30
TGTGCCTGGAGAAAAAGGGACTATGGCTACACCTTC
CAWRKRDYGYTF
>TRBD1|-|TRBJ1-5|TRBV4-1
TGCGCCAGCAGCCAAGAAGGGGGCAGGGGGAAAAATCAGCCCCAGCATTTT
CASSQEGGRGKNQPQHF
>-|-|TRBJ1-1|TRBV2
TGTGCCAGCAGTGGGGGCCCCCCATTGAACACTGAAGCTTTCTTT
CASSGGPPLNTEAFF
>-|-|TRBJ1-6|TRBV21-1
TGTGCCAGCAGACCGCAGTGGGATTACTATAATTCACCCCTCCACTTT
CASRPQWDYYNSPLHF
>TRBD2|-|TRBJ2-3|TRBV19
TGTGCCACCTGCGACGGGGGGGCTATAACAGATACGCAGTATTTT
CATCDGGAITDTQYF
>TRBD2|few|TRBJ2-5|TRBV7-9
TGTGCCAGCAGCCCGGGACTAGCGGGAGTTTCCGAGACCCAGTACTTC
CASSPGLAGVSETQYF
>TRBD2|-|TRBJ2-7|TRBV27
TGTGCCGGGGGACTAGCGGGGATGTACGAGCAGTACTTC
CAGGLAGMYEQYF
>-|-|TRBJ1-3|TRBV7-9
TGTGCCAGCAGCTTCTGGAGTTCAGATCGAAACACCATATATTTT
CASSFWSSDRNTIYF
>TRBD1|many|TRBJ1-5|TRBV19
TGTGCCAGTAGTATCAGGGGCCAGGGGGCTTGGAATCAGCCCCAGCATTTT
CASSIRGQGAWNQPQHF
>-|-|TRBJ2-7|TRBV7-9
TGTGCCAGCAGCCATGGGGAGGTAGTGTACTTC
CASSHGEVVYF
>-|-|TRBJ1-1|TRBV5-1
TGCGCCAGCAGCTTGGTTGACATTATGAACACTGAAGCTTTCTTT
CASSLVDIMNTEAFF
>-|-|TRBJ2-7|TRBV21-1
TGTGCCAGCAGCATCGAGGGACTAGCGGGAGGCCGGGGGTACTACGAGCAGTACTTC
CASSIEGLAGGRGYYEQYF